The clone carrying this TCR beta chain has at least ten counts. As yet, its antigen is unknown. This sample is part of a study of T-cell memory formation after mild COVID-19. Study-wide findings and caveats: The study found balanced CD4/CD8 in clones contracting day 15 to 85 and a CD4+ lean in later expanders.

This CDR3 has 19 amino acids. CDR1 is SGHRS, CDR2 YFSETQ, per germline. V shed 4 bases, J shed 1 base, and the junction held 17 bases outside the gene matches. The 5'RACE method, run with constant-segment primers, produced TCR alpha and TCR beta cDNA libraries (carrying sample barcodes and UMIs). From the 5' RACE reads, TCRdb called clonotypes with MiXCR, one entry per CDR3 protein. The table has more than 150,000 distinct CDR3 sequences, less than 20% seen once; the top ten hold roughly 4%. This chain uses TRBV5-1 with TRBJ1-3; 7 bases map to TRBD1. The sequence was collected from a man aged 18 to 35 who had mild COVID-19 (a few samples of this study predate the infection). Cell type and time point are not known. Specimen: PBMCs or a T cell subset sorted from them (not recorded which). The CDR3 here is CASSLRPAGQVDSGNTIYF. The CDR3 nucleotides read TGCGCCAGCAGCCTGAGACCTGCCGGACAGGTCGATTCTGGAAACACCATATATTTT.